This T cell receptor beta chain is drawn from a study of blood T cells in healthy people across ages. Next came a second PCR, run for about 7 to 12 cycles, which used a sample-barcoded 5' primer along with a J-beta primer mix. With 12 random nucleotides, a template-switch adaptor tagged each individual cDNA molecule. TCRdb reprocessed the 5' RACE reads via MiXCR and lists one record per CDR3 protein. The sample shows about 780,000 distinct CDR3 sequences, 20% to 30% of them seen only once. The CDR3 consists of 14 residues. Trimming took 0 bases from V and 6 from J, leaving 13 bases between them. Germline-derived CDR1 and CDR2 are DFQATT and SNEGSKA (reference sequence). In addition, the sample was reused for a study of T cells of mothers and their children. That work contributes: Mothers yielded over 8.5 million CDR3 reads, children some 2.9 million each.

Sequencing input: blood. This rearrangement joins TRBV20-1 to TRBJ2-3, with TRBD1 as a possible D gene (5 bases). The TCR sequence derives from a boy aged 5-17 years in good health. This CDR3 is CSARERPKGDTQYF. CDR3 coding DNA: TGCAGTGCTAGAGAGCGCCCCAAGGGGGATACGCAGTATTTT.